Listed below are T cell receptor beta chains from one sample, sequenced in a study of a mutant IDH1 vaccine in newly diagnosed glioma. What these receptors recognize is not known. Sequencing was performed with immunoSEQ multiplex PCR; in TCRdb, only in-frame clones are kept and a portion is missing. The top ten hold approximately 9.4% of the sample, which has over 30,000 clones, 65% to 85% seen once. The sequencing used PBMCs, collected from a glioma patient whose treatment included an IDH1 peptide vaccine. The receptors stem from a woman in her 30s with glioma. Some clones in this sample may be carry-over from other donors' samples. Both conserved end residues are part of each CDR3. A D gene is named only where the DNA matches it firmly. Size is stated for part of the rows, as once, few or many counts, or as a class when the clone is expanded.

D	size	V	J	DNA	CDR3
NA	NA	TRBV27	TRBJ1-1	TGTGCCAGCAGTTTAGGAAACATGAACACTGAAGCTTTCTTT	CASSLGNMNTEAFF
NA	NA	TRBV5-1	TRBJ1-4	TGCGCCAGCAGCGACGGGACATCGACTGAAAAACTGTTTTTT	CASSDGTSTEKLFF
NA	NA	TRBV7-9	TRBJ2-6	TGTGCCAGCAGACTAGCTACGACCGTTGGGAGCTCTGGGGCCAACGTCCTGACTTTC	CASRLATTVGSSGANVLTF
NA	NA	TRBV30	TRBJ1-5	TGTGCCTGGGCGGCAGGGGTTTACAATCAGCCCCAGCATTTT	CAWAAGVYNQPQHF
TRBD1	NA	TRBV10-3	TRBJ1-5	TGTGCCATCAGTGATTCCGGGACAGGGGACAATCAGCCCCAGCATTTT	CAISDSGTGDNQPQHF
NA	once	TRBV27	TRBJ2-5	TGTGCCAGCAGTTTACTCGTCCCGGTTGAAGAGACCCAGTACTTC	CASSLLVPVEETQYF
NA	once	TRBV6-1	TRBJ2-7	TGTGCCAGCAGTGGCGAGGGAGCGTACGAGCAGTACTTC	CASSGEGAYEQYF
NA	NA	TRBV11-3	TRBJ2-7	TGTGCCAGCAGCCCGGGGGACAACTACGAGCAGTACTTC	CASSPGDNYEQYF
TRBD1	NA	TRBV19	TRBJ2-7	TGTGCCAGTAGTATATCCGGGACAGCTCCCTACGAGCAGTACTTC	CASSISGTAPYEQYF
NA	few	TRBV28	TRBJ1-1	TGTGCCAGCAGCCCAACTCGCCGCGGGAACACTGAAGCTTTCTTT	CASSPTRRGNTEAFF
NA	NA	TRBV2	TRBJ1-3	TGTGCCACCCCTCCGGTCTCTGGAAACACCATATATTTT	CATPPVSGNTIYF
TRBD2	NA	TRBV28	TRBJ2-3	TGTGCCAGCAGTTTTGTCCTAGCGGGAGAGGGAGATACGCAGTATTTT	CASSFVLAGEGDTQYF
NA	few	TRBV7-6	TRBJ1-1	TGTGCCAGCAGCCCTGTTGTGACTGAAGCTTTCTTT	CASSPVVTEAFF
TRBD2	NA	TRBV5-4	TRBJ2-3	TGTGCCAGCAGCTTGGGGCTAGCGGGAGGGCCCTCAGATACGCAGTATTTT	CASSLGLAGGPSDTQYF
NA	NA	TRBV9	TRBJ2-3	TGTGCCAGCAGCGTAGTCCTTGCAGATACGCAGTATTTT	CASSVVLADTQYF
TRBD1	NA	TRBV2	TRBJ1-2	TGTGCCAGCAGTGAAGTCTCGACAGGGGGCTATGGCTACACCTTC	CASSEVSTGGYGYTF
TRBD1	NA	TRBV25-1	TRBJ2-5	TGTGCCAGCAGCGGACAGGTCGTAGGAGAGACCCAGTACTTC	CASSGQVVGETQYF
NA	NA	TRBV15	TRBJ2-3	TGTGCCACCAGCAGAGATCACGCAGATACGCAGTATTTT	CATSRDHADTQYF
NA	NA	TRBV14	TRBJ2-3	TGTGCCAGCAGCCAAGGGCGAATAGGGGCGCAGTATTTT	CASSQGRIGAQYF
TRBD2	NA	TRBV27	TRBJ2-7	TGTGCCAGCAGTTTCTGGGGACTAACCTCCACCTACGAGCAGTACTTC	CASSFWGLTSTYEQYF